This T cell receptor beta chain was recovered during a study of Tregs in tolerant kidney transplant recipients. The table came from immunoSEQ multiplex PCR; TCRdb's copy has only in-frame clones and leaves some out. The table has over 50,000 clones, about 86% seen once. The CDR3 sequence is 18 residues long. The V gene's germline CDR1 is SGHTA and CDR2 FQGNSA. The V gene end was trimmed by 1 base and the J gene end by 6 bases; junction bases not matched to a gene: 13. Thawed PBMCs were FACS-sorted into unstimulated CD4+CD25+CD127- regulatory T cells, CD4+CD25- non-regulatory cells, CD4 and CD8 cells.

The sequenced material came from CD4+ T cells from blood. The chain is built from TRBV7-2 and TRBJ2-1; 9 nucleotides agree with TRBD1. The receptor was derived from a human donor in good health. The chain's CDR3 is CASSLVFTGTGFGNEQFF. The CDR3 nucleotides are TGTGCCAGCAGCTTAGTCTTTACCGGGACAGGGTTTGGCAATGAGCAGTTCTTC.